The 26 T cell receptor beta chains below come from one sample, sequenced in a study of beta chain features in type 1 diabetes. The investigators reverse transcribed all of the isolated RNA, so they sequenced expressed TCRB transcripts. This table comes from immunoSEQ multiplex PCR, and its TCRdb copy is limited to in-frame clones, with some not included. In the table there are around 250,000 clones, 27% of which are singletons. The sample comprised central memory CD4+ T cells from blood. These receptors originate from a young man in good health.

Regarding this clone: One end of the junction is discordant with germline, which a read error may explain. This rearrangement joins TRBV5-1 to TRBJ2-7; D is undetermined. The germline V gene encodes CDR1 SGHRS and CDR2 YFSETQ. This CDR3 contains 14 residues. CDR3 loop: CASTLGSGTYEQYF. The DNA for the CDR3 is TGCGCCAGCACCTTGGGTTCAGGAACCTACGAGCAGTACTTC.

This chain connects TRBV6-5 to TRBJ2-1, with D maybe TRBD1 (6 bases). The germline gives CDR1 MNHEY, CDR2 SVGAGI. Deletions cut 2 bases from V and 2 bases from J, with 7 bases between. This CDR3 has 14 residues. The CDR3 spells CASSYEGAYNEQFF. DNA of the CDR3: TGTGCCAGCAGTTACGAGGGGGCCTACAATGAGCAGTTCTTC.

This clone was recorded at least ten times. The identical CDR3 is also encoded by other nucleotide sequences in the sample. The J gene is TRBJ1-5, the V gene TRBV30; TRBD1 is a possible D gene (5 bases). Germline CDR1 reads GTSNPN; CDR2 reads SVGIG (reference sequence). Trimming shortened V by 0 bases and J by 6 bases, and 15 bases separated the two germline ends. The CDR3 spans 15 residues. The CDR3 region is CAWSVPGAWSQPQHF. In DNA form, the CDR3 reads TGTGCCTGGAGTGTACCTGGGGCTTGGAGTCAGCCCCAGCATTTT.

The rearrangement links TRBV5-4 to TRBJ2-1; 9 nucleotides match TRBD1. V lost 3 bases, J lost 2 bases, and 3 bases stayed unmatched. CDR1 SGHNT and CDR2 YYREEE come from the germline V gene (reference sequence). The CDR3 spans 15 residues. The CDR3 spells CASSSRTGAYNEQFF. The CDR3 coding sequence is TGTGCCAGCAGCTCCCGGACAGGGGCCTACAATGAGCAGTTCTTC.

The chain joins TRBV6-6 to TRBJ1-5; 8 nucleotides line up with TRBD1. Germline CDR1 MNHNY, CDR2 SVGAGI (reference sequence). This CDR3 comprises 12 residues. V was pared by 0 bases and J by 12 bases, with 1 base of the junction left unmatched. The CDR3 here is CASSYSDRDQHF. The CDR3 coding sequence is TGTGCCAGCAGTTACTCGGACAGGGACCAGCATTTT.

This clone was seen more than once but under ten times. The chain has TRBV28 and TRBJ2-7; D call uncertain. Germline V gives CDR1 MDHEN, CDR2 SYDVKM. The V gene lost 7 bases and the J gene lost 6 bases, with 13 bases spanning the gap. The CDR3 has 12 amino acids. The CDR3 DNA sequence: TGTGCCAGCACAACCACTAACCGCGAGCAGTACTTC. Translated: CASTTTNREQYF. The full variable domain, its missing parts supplied by reference TRBV28 and TRBJ2-7, is DVKVTQSSRYLVKRTGEKVFLECVQDMDHENMFWYRQDPGLGLRLIYFSYDVKMKEKGDIPEGYSVSREKKERFSLILESASTNQTSMYLCASTTTNREQYFGPGTRLTVT.

The V and J genes are TRBV5-1 and TRBJ1-1; no clear D. The CDR3 length is 14 residues. CDR1 SGHRS and CDR2 YFSETQ come from the germline V gene. With 0 bases removed from V and 1 base from J, the gap between germline ends came to 7 bases. CDR3 sequence reads: CASSLEVRNTEAFF. The CDR3 DNA follows: TGCGCCAGCAGCTTGGAGGTCAGGAACACTGAAGCTTTCTTT.

This clone has a handful of counts. The gene calls are TRBV29-1 and TRBJ2-1; TRBD1 agrees at 8 bases. From germline, CDR1 is SQVTM and CDR2 ANQGSEA. The V segment lost 6 bases and the J segment 3 bases; nucleotides outside the gene matches: 10. The CDR3 extends over 15 amino acids. CDR3 bases: TGCAGCGTCTCGGGGCAGGGGGCTTTCTACAATGAGCAGTTCTTC. It codes for CSVSGQGAFYNEQFF.

CDR3 loop: CASSQGEPGNTIYF. The CDR3 coding sequence is TGTGCCAGCAGCCAAGGGGAACCAGGAAACACCATATATTTT. V usage is TRBV14 and J usage is TRBJ1-3; D not certain. This CDR3 has 14 residues. The ends were cut back, 1 base at V and 4 bases at J, with 8 bases in the middle. Germline CDR1 and CDR2: SGHDN and FVKESK.

The chain couples TRBV7-6 to TRBJ2-5, with D perhaps TRBD1 (5 bases). Looked up from germline, CDR1 is SGHVS and CDR2 is FNYEAQ. The CDR3 loop spans 14 amino acids. Trimming removed 5 bases from V and 5 bases from J, with 15 bases in between. The CDR3 bases are TGTGCCAGCAGCCCCCGGGTTGGGGCTGAGACCCAGTACTTC. Translated: CASSPRVGAETQYF.

The gene calls are TRBV7-7 and TRBJ1-2; 8 bases agree with TRBD1. This CDR3 has 14 amino acids. Germline V lookup: CDR1 SSHAT, CDR2 FNYEAQ (reference sequence). Unmatched junction bases numbered 6, after V lost 1 base and J lost 8 bases. The CDR3 protein is CASSLEQGASGYTF. CDR3 coding DNA: TGTGCCAGCAGCTTAGAGCAGGGGGCCTCGGGCTACACCTTC. Drawing the rest from reference TRBV7-7 and TRBJ1-2, the complete variable domain is GAGVSQSPRYKVTKRGQDVTLRCDPISSHATLYWYQQALGQGPEFLTYFNYEAQPDKSGLPSDRFSAERPEGSISTLTIQRTEQRDSAMYRCASSLEQGASGYTFGSGTRLTVV.

The chain has TRBV27 and TRBJ2-3; 8 positions agree with TRBD2. V shed 6 bases, J shed 1 base, and the junction held 6 bases outside the gene matches. CDR1 and CDR2 (germline): MNHEY, SMNVEV (reference sequence). The length of the CDR3 is 15 residues. The CDR3 DNA reads as TGTGCCAGCAGCCTTAGCGGGACCGGCACAGATACGCAGTATTTT. Its protein product is CASSLSGTGTDTQYF.

The chain combines TRBV7-2 with TRBJ1-5; D is possibly TRBD1 (6 bases). The germline CDR1 and CDR2 sequences are SGHTA and FQGNSA. With 1 base removed from V and 3 bases from J, the gap between germline ends came to 10 bases. The CDR3 is 15 amino acids. The CDR3 region has the DNA TGTGCCAGCAGCTTAGACGGACAGTTCAATCAGCCCCAGCATTTT. It yields the protein CASSLDGQFNQPQHF.

This clone occurred a few times. This chain uses TRBV7-2 with TRBJ2-7; TRBD2 matches at 14 bases. This CDR3 is 17 amino acids long. V was pared by 5 bases and J by 6 bases, with 12 bases of the junction left unmatched. In germline, CDR1 is SGHTA, CDR2 FQGNSA. The CDR3 spells CASSPAGLAGVRVEQYF. The CDR3 DNA reads TGTGCCAGCAGCCCAGCGGGACTAGCGGGAGTAAGGGTCGAGCAGTACTTC. Combining the CDR3 with reference TRBV7-2 and TRBJ2-7 gives the whole variable domain GAGVSQSPSNKVTEKGKDVELRCDPISGHTALYWYRQSLGQGLEFLIYFQGNSAPDKSGLPSDRFSAERTGGSVSTLTIQRTQQEDSAVYLCASSPAGLAGVRVEQYFGPGTRLTVT.

This chain connects TRBV2 to TRBJ2-5; 7 bases fit TRBD2. Germline lookup yields CDR1 SNHLY and CDR2 FYNNEI. The CDR3 sequence is 13 residues long. J was trimmed by 7 bases and V by 6 bases; bases with no gene match: 8. CDR3 in DNA: TGTGCCAGCAGCCCCGAGGCGGGGGTGACCCAGTACTTC. Translated: CASSPEAGVTQYF. The variable domain in full, with the rest retrieved from reference TRBV2 and TRBJ2-5, is EPEVTQTPSHQVTQMGQEVILRCVPISNHLYFYWYRQILGQKVEFLVSFYNNEISEKSEIFDDQFSVERPDGSNFTLKIRSTKLEDSAMYFCASSPEAGVTQYFGPGTRLLVL.

This chain uses TRBV2 with TRBJ2-4, with D tentatively TRBD2 (6 bases). Germline V gene lookup returns CDR1 SNHLY and CDR2 FYNNEI. V gave up 7 bases and J gave up 0 bases, with 16 bases separating them. This CDR3 has 16 amino acids. The CDR3 coding sequence is TGTGCCAGCACCCAAGGAGGGGACCTAGCCAAAAACATTCAGTACTTC. The encoded protein is CASTQGGDLAKNIQYF.

The chain uses TRBV29-1 and TRBJ2-4; no clear D. V lost 1 base and J lost 6, with 10 bases in between. Germline values: CDR1 SQVTM, CDR2 ANQGSEA. This CDR3 is 13 amino acids long. CDR3 DNA sequence: TGCAGCGTTGAAGGCCCAGCTGGAAACATTCAGTACTTC. Amino acid sequence: CSVEGPAGNIQYF.

This clone was found once. The chain is built from TRBV6-1 and TRBJ1-2; possible D gene TRBD1, 5 bases. The ends were cut back, 7 bases at V and 2 bases at J, with 11 bases in the middle. This CDR3 is built from 13 residues. Germline CDR1 MNHNS, CDR2 SASEGT. CDR3 region: CASIRDHNYGYTF. CDR3 DNA: TGTGCCAGCATAAGGGACCACAACTATGGCTACACCTTC.

The chain combines TRBV5-1 with TRBJ2-1; D may be TRBD1 (6 bases). Looked up from germline, CDR1 is SGHRS and CDR2 is YFSETQ. CDR3 length equals 14 residues. The V and J ends lost 0 bases and 7 bases respectively, with 11 bases between them. DNA for the CDR3: TGCGCCAGCAGCTTGGGAACAACAGGGAATGAGCAGTTCTTC. Translated: CASSLGTTGNEQFF.

V gene TRBV1 combines with J gene TRBJ2-1; the D call TRBD2 from the table was never checked on the DNA. TRBV1 is shown as a pseudogene. The CDR3 spans 16 residues. The CDR3 protein is CTSSQGVTGEINEQFF. The CDR3 DNA reads TGCACCAGCAGCCAAGGGGTAACGGGAGAAATCAATGAGCAGTTCTTC.

This clone was observed a few times. The chain couples TRBV2 to TRBJ1-6; 8 positions match TRBD1. V was pared by 8 bases and J by 6 bases, with 3 bases of the junction left unmatched. The CDR3 is 13 amino acids. Germline CDR1 reads SNHLY; CDR2 reads FYNNEI. DNA for the CDR3: TGTGCCAGCCGGGACAGGCTTAATTCACCCCTCCACTTT. Translation: CASRDRLNSPLHF.

This rearrangement joins TRBV18 to TRBJ2-3; D not resolved. V was shortened by 3 bases and J by 2 bases, with 9 bases between the two germline ends. The CDR3 spans 14 residues. The germline V gene has CDR1 KGHSH and CDR2 LQKENI. The CDR3 coding sequence is TGTGCCAGCTCACCCATCGGCAACACAGATACGCAGTATTTT. Translating gives CASSPIGNTDTQYF.

V gene TRBV30 combines with J gene TRBJ2-6; 8 bases are shared with TRBD1. Trimming took 3 bases from V and 1 from J; bases not matched to a gene: 8. Germline V CDR1 and CDR2: GTSNPN, SVGIG (reference sequence). The CDR3 contains 17 residues. CDR3 coding DNA: TGTGCCTGGAGGTTCGACAGGGGTTTATCTGGGGCCAACGTCCTGACTTTC. It encodes CAWRFDRGLSGANVLTF.

The sample holds a few counts of this clone. The rearrangement joins TRBV2 to TRBJ2-3; D may be TRBD1 or TRBD2 (5 bases each). This CDR3 region has 12 residues. The V and J ends lost 10 bases and 5 bases respectively, with 13 bases between them. The germline V gene encodes CDR1 SNHLY and CDR2 FYNNEI. The CDR3: CAIGTARDTQYF. The CDR3 DNA reads TGTGCCATCGGGACGGCTCGAGATACGCAGTATTTT.

This clone was seen more than once but under ten times. This chain joins TRBV7-6 and TRBJ2-7; 8 nucleotides line up with TRBD2. The CDR3 totals 16 residues. Losses at the gene ends were 5 bases for V and 1 base for J; bases not matched to a gene: 10. The germline V gene encodes CDR1 SGHVS and CDR2 FNYEAQ. DNA of the CDR3: TGTGCCAGCAGCCCCCAGATAGCGGGAACTTCCTACGAGCAGTACTTC. It is translated as CASSPQIAGTSYEQYF.

This clone appeared a few times. The chain uses TRBV15 and TRBJ2-3; 7 bases line up with TRBD2. The CDR3 totals 12 residues. Germline trimming cut 10 bases from V and 3 bases from J; bases unmatched to any gene: 4. The germline V gene encodes CDR1 LNHNV and CDR2 YYDKDF (reference sequence). The CDR3 DNA reads TGTGCCATAGGACTAGTAACAGATACGCAGTATTTT. Amino acids: CAIGLVTDTQYF.